This T cell receptor (beta chain) was obtained from a study of type 1 regulatory T cells. Whole-study findings and limits: Type 1 regulatory T cells had a more restricted TCR repertoire than non-type 1 regulatory T cells.

TCRdb re-called the reads with MiXCR, one entry per CDR3 protein. Of 55,000 to 65,000 distinct CDR3 sequences listed, roughly two thirds were seen once; the top ten hold 1.5% to 2%. This clonotype was seen only once. The antigen is undetermined. Sample: cultured non-Tr1 T cells, either the whole culture or a sorted T cell fraction (not recorded which). The receptor's source is a human donor in good health.

CDR3 sequence reads: CASSLDWGSTEAFF. The DNA for the CDR3 is TGTGCCAGCAGCTTAGATTGGGGGAGCACTGAAGCTTTCTTT. The rearrangement joins TRBV11-2 to TRBJ1-1; D is possibly TRBD1 (5 bases). This CDR3 spans 14 amino acids. Trimming shortened V by 0 bases and J by 4 bases, and 9 bases separated the two germline ends. Germline V lookup: CDR1 SGHAT, CDR2 FQNNGV.